One T cell receptor (beta chain) is described in this entry. Antigen specificity is unknown. The CDR3 is 13 residues long. Germline V CDR1 and CDR2: SGHTA, FQGTGA. Between the trimmed V and J ends, which lost 3 bases and 2 bases, there was a span of 7 bases. The sample originates from a study of T cell responses to AZD1222 COVID-19 vaccine. The protocol was immunoSEQ multiplex PCR, while the TCRdb copy is restricted to in-frame clones and leaves out a portion. The sample lists approximately 150,000 clones, 88% occurring once. Study results and limitations: The study sampled repertoires only after the peak T cell response. With two AZD1222 doses given, Spike-specific TCR breadth and depth both rose. A mostly white British donor set with more females was recruited, and clonal diversity was possibly underestimated.

Sequencing was performed on peripheral blood, taken 28 days after the second dose of the MenACWY control vaccine. The J gene is TRBJ1-2, the V gene TRBV7-3; no clear D gene. The receptor was derived from an adult who received the MenACWY meningococcal vaccine as a control. CDR3 amino acids: CASSLGMNYGYTF. The DNA of the CDR3 is TGTGCCAGCAGCTTGGGGATGAACTATGGCTACACCTTC.